This record concerns one TCR beta chain sequence. What it binds is not known. Germline CDR1 is LGHNA and CDR2 is YSLEER. The CDR3 has 16 residues. The V gene lost 3 bases and the J gene lost 10 bases, with 21 bases spanning the gap. The data were obtained in a study of response to subunit inactivated influenza vaccine. General observations from the study: New T cells are recruited in small numbers by each seasonal influenza vaccination, according to the authors' suggestion.

TCRdb analysed the RT-PCR reads with MiXCR anew, one entry per CDR3 protein. Of 700,000 to 800,000 distinct CDR3 sequences in the sample, approximately 17% were seen once. The receptor was isolated from a man aged 50-59 years who received an inactivated influenza vaccine. This specimen consisted of PBMCs from blood, obtained more than 4 days after vaccination. The chain uses TRBV4-3 and TRBJ2-2; D is perhaps TRBD2 (6 bases). The CDR3 sequence: CASSHVEGLGGAELFF. As DNA, the CDR3 is TGCGCCAGCAGCCATGTAGAGGGACTGGGGGGTGCGGAGCTGTTTTTT.